The 4 T cell receptor beta chains reported below all come from one sample, sequenced in a study of OX40 agonist ivuxolimab in advanced cancers. Some clones are missing from TCRdb's copy, which holds only in-frame ones; the method was immunoSEQ multiplex PCR. Among just over 90,000 clones listed, approximately 94% were seen once. The source material was CD4+ or CD8+ T cells sorted from blood, sampled in a trial of the OX40 agonist ivuxolimab. Receptors originate from an adult with an advanced solid tumor such as melanoma, head and neck, liver or kidney cancer.

Comment on this clone: Germline is not matched at one junction end, which may reflect a read error. The chain employs TRBV23-1 and TRBJ1-2; TRBD1 aligns across 8 bases. TRBV23-1 is an open reading frame, and its role is uncertain. The CDR3 has 19 residues. DNA of the CDR3: TGCGCCAGCAGTCAATGGGACAGGCCTAAGATATCTTTTGGGTATGACTACACCTTC. This gives the protein CASSQWDRPKISFGYDYTF.

The V call is TRBV29-1, the J call TRBJ2-5; D remains unclear. Germline V lookup: CDR1 SQVTM, CDR2 ANQGSEA. Between the trimmed V and J ends, which lost 5 bases and 5 bases, there was a span of 6 bases. The CDR3 is made up of 10 amino acids. CDR3 amino acids: CSVIRETQYF. The CDR3 nucleotides are TGCAGCGTTATCCGGGAGACCCAGTACTTC.

This clone was seen a single time. This chain links TRBV11-3 with TRBJ2-7; possibly TRBD1 for D (6 bases). The CDR3 has 13 residues. V was trimmed by 6 bases and J by 3 bases, leaving 12 bases between them. Per the germline V gene, CDR1 is SGHNT and CDR2 is YENEEA. In nucleotides, the CDR3 is TGTGCCAGCAGTCGAGGACAGAACTACGAGCAGTACTTC. This codes for CASSRGQNYEQYF.

This sequence joins TRBV6-5 and TRBJ2-1, with 9 bases fitting TRBD1. This CDR3 contains 14 residues. V gave up 0 bases and J gave up 10 bases; unmatched junction bases: 4. Germline assignment: CDR1 MNHEY and CDR2 SVGAGI. The CDR3 here is CASSYSGQGSEQFF. CDR3 DNA: TGTGCCAGCAGTTACTCTGGACAGGGGTCCGAGCAGTTCTTC.